Listed below are T cell receptor beta chains from one sample, sequenced in a study of T cell repertoires in cytomegalovirus infection. These receptors are not linked to any known antigen. TCRdb analysed the reads with MiXCR anew, one entry per CDR3 protein. The table shows around 540,000 distinct CDR3 sequences, with roughly a third occurring only once. The specimen comprised cultured PBMCs, sampled from culture after CMV antigen stimulation. These receptors were collected from a human donor in good health (CMV status not recorded). Some clones in this sample may be carry-over from other donors' samples. The CDR3 runs from the conserved cysteine through the conserved F or W. A D gene is named only where the DNA matches it firmly. Expanded clones are given a class, and other clones once, few, many or no size at all.

clone size	V gene	D gene	J gene	CDR3 protein	CDR3 DNA
many	TRBV7-8	TRBD2	TRBJ2-1	CASSLALAGGPNEQFF	TGTGCCAGCAGCTTAGCTCTAGCGGGAGGGCCTAATGAGCAGTTCTTC
few	TRBV24-1	.	TRBJ2-1	CATSDFARSETDEQFF	TGTGCCACCAGTGATTTCGCCAGGAGCGAAACAGATGAGCAGTTCTTC
.	TRBV4-1	TRBD2	TRBJ2-5	CASSLLTSGSPKETQYF	TGCGCCAGCAGCCTCCTGACTAGCGGGAGTCCTAAAGAGACCCAGTACTTC
.	TRBV12-3/TRBV12-4	TRBD2	TRBJ2-2	CASRRPGLAENTGELFF	TGTGCCAGCAGGCGACCCGGACTAGCGGAGAACACCGGGGAGCTGTTTTTT
.	TRBV20-1	.	TRBJ2-3	CSASHTDTQYF	TGCAGTGCTAGTCACACAGATACGCAGTATTTT
.	TRBV6-1	TRBD2	TRBJ2-1	CATHSSGRGYNEQFF	TGTGCCACCCACTCTAGCGGGAGGGGTTACAATGAGCAGTTCTTC
few	TRBV5-1	.	TRBJ2-5	CASSLAHHGETQYF	TGCGCCAGCAGCTTGGCACATCATGGGGAGACCCAGTACTTC
.	TRBV28	TRBD1	TRBJ1-1	CASLRGQQAFF	TGTGCCAGCCTACGGGGACAGCAAGCTTTCTTT
few	TRBV6-6	TRBD1	TRBJ1-1	CASSYSATGSYDTEAFF	TGTGCCAGCAGTTATTCCGCGACAGGGAGTTACGACACTGAAGCTTTCTTT
.	TRBV20-1	TRBD2	TRBJ2-7	CGYLADSYEQYF	TGCGGATACCTAGCGGACTCCTACGAGCAGTACTTC
few	TRBV12-3/TRBV12-4	.	TRBJ1-4	CASSLEREKLFF	TGTGCCAGCAGTTTGGAAAGGGAAAAACTGTTTTTT
few	TRBV6-2/TRBV6-3	.	TRBJ2-7	CASSYRARTYEQYF	TGTGCCAGCAGTTATAGAGCGAGAACCTACGAGCAGTACTTC
.	TRBV7-2	.	TRBJ1-2	CASSPFGAGANYGYTF	TGTGCCAGCAGCCCGTTTGGGGCAGGGGCAAACTATGGCTACACCTTC
.	TRBV19	.	TRBJ1-3	CPSRGNSANSGNTIYF	TGTCCCAGTAGGGGCAATAGTGCAAACTCTGGAAACACCATATATTTT
.	TRBV7-9	TRBD2	TRBJ2-1	CASSILAGEYNEQFF	TGTGCCAGCAGCATTCTAGCGGGAGAGTATAATGAGCAGTTCTTC
.	TRBV7-9	TRBD1	TRBJ1-6	CASSSQGGSPLHF	TGTGCCAGCAGCTCTCAGGGGGGATCACCCCTCCACTTT
few	TRBV12-3/TRBV12-4	TRBD1	TRBJ2-3	CASSGGQGSTDTQYF	TGTGCCAGCAGTGGGGGACAGGGGAGCACAGATACGCAGTATTTT
.	TRBV19	TRBD2	TRBJ2-1	CASSIRPGLAAYNEQFF	TGTGCCAGTAGTATACGCCCCGGACTAGCGGCCTACAATGAGCAGTTCTTC
.	TRBV6-6	.	TRBJ2-3	CASTAADTQYF	TGTGCCAGCACCGCGGCAGATACGCAGTATTTT
.	TRBV7-6	TRBD1	TRBJ2-3	CASMSTGDSDTQYF	TGTGCCAGCATGAGCACAGGGGATTCAGATACGCAGTATTTT
.	TRBV6-1	TRBD1	TRBJ2-7	CASNGQGSEQYF	TGTGCCAGCAACGGACAGGGTTCCGAGCAGTACTTC
many	TRBV18	.	TRBJ2-4	CASSPTTGSNIQYF	TGTGCCAGCTCACCCACCACAGGGTCAAACATTCAGTACTTC
many	TRBV7-2	.	TRBJ1-2	CASSFRGVDYGYTF	TGTGCCAGCAGCTTTCGGGGGGTTGACTATGGCTACACCTTC
few	TRBV10-3	TRBD1	TRBJ2-1	CAIRGQGNGDEQFF	TGTGCCATCAGGGGACAGGGGAATGGCGATGAGCAGTTCTTC
.	TRBV14	TRBD2	TRBJ2-1	CASSQSTLTSAFYNEQFF	TGTGCCAGCAGCCAGTCGACCCTCACTAGCGCATTTTACAATGAGCAGTTCTTC
.	TRBV5-3	.	TRBJ2-2	CASSLGRTSTGELFF	TGTGCCAGCAGCTTGGGACGGACGTCCACCGGGGAGCTGTTTTTT
.	TRBV6-2/TRBV6-3	TRBD2	TRBJ2-6	CASIRTGSGSFSSGANVLTF	TGTGCCAGCATTAGGACGGGCAGCGGGAGCTTCAGCTCTGGGGCCAACGTCCTGACTTTC
.	TRBV9	.	TRBJ2-3	CASSEIGGDTQYF	TGTGCCAGCAGCGAAATAGGGGGAGATACGCAGTATTTT
.	TRBV7-2	.	TRBJ2-5	CASSLGSSSGETQYF	TGTGCCAGCAGCTTAGGGTCCTCCTCGGGAGAGACCCAGTACTTC
few	TRBV4-1	.	TRBJ2-5	CASSQVPSEETQYF	TGCGCCAGCAGCCAAGTTCCCAGCGAAGAGACCCAGTACTTC
few	TRBV7-6	TRBD1	TRBJ1-2	CASSSIGDRDHGYTF	TGTGCCAGCAGCTCGATTGGGGACAGGGACCATGGCTACACCTTC
.	TRBV7-2	.	TRBJ1-2	CASSPPDAWVSYGYTF	TGTGCCAGCAGCCCACCGGATGCGTGGGTTTCCTATGGCTACACCTTC
few	TRBV7-2	.	TRBJ2-1	CASSRDIGQGEQFF	TGTGCCAGCAGCCGGGACATTGGTCAGGGTGAGCAGTTCTTC
.	TRBV12-3/TRBV12-4	.	TRBJ1-1	CASCLQENTEAFF	TGTGCCAGCTGCCTGCAGGAGAACACTGAAGCTTTCTTT
many	TRBV7-9	TRBD2	TRBJ2-1	CASSLFPLAGDGEQFF	TGTGCCAGCAGCTTATTCCCCTTAGCGGGAGATGGTGAGCAGTTCTTC
.	TRBV29-1	.	TRBJ2-6	CSVEGTQGSGANVLTF	TGCAGCGTTGAGGGGACCCAGGGCTCTGGGGCCAACGTCCTGACTTTC
.	TRBV6-5	TRBD1	TRBJ1-2	CASSRDRRIRDYGYTF	TGTGCCAGCAGCCGGGACAGGAGAATACGTGACTATGGCTACACCTTC
few	TRBV12-3/TRBV12-4	.	TRBJ1-2	CASSPSEGRAVGYTF	TGTGCCAGCAGTCCATCTGAGGGGCGGGCGGTAGGCTACACCTTC
once	TRBV12-3/TRBV12-4	.	TRBJ2-1	CASSFVSGRYNEQFF	TGTGCCAGCAGTTTTGTGAGCGGGCGGTACAATGAGCAGTTCTTC
few	TRBV19	TRBD1	TRBJ1-5	CAAWSGGSSNQPQHF	TGTGCAGCCTGGTCAGGGGGTTCCAGCAATCAGCCCCAGCATTTT
few	TRBV24-1	.	TRBJ2-1	CATSASANEQFF	TGTGCCACCAGTGCGTCGGCCAATGAGCAGTTCTTC